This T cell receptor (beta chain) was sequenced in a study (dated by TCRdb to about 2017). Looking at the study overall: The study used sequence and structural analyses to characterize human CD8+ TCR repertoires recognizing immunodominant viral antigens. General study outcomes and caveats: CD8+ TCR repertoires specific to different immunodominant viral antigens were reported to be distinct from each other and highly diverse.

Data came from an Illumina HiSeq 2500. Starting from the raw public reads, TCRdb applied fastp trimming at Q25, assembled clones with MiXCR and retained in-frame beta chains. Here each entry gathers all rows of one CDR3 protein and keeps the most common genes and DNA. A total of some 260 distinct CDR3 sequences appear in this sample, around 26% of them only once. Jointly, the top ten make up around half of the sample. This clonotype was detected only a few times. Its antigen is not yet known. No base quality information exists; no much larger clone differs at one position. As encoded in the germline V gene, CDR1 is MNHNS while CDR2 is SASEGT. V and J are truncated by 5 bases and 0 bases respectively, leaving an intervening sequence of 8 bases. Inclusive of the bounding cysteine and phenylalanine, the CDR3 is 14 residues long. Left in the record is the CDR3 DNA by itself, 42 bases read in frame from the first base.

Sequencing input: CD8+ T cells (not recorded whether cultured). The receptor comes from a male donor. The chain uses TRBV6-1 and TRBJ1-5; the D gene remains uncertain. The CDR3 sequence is CASSLGSSNQPQHF. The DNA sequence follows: TGTGCCAGCAGTTTGGGGAGTAGCAATCAGCCCCAGCATTTT.